The entry below describes one T cell receptor beta chain. The antigen is not known. Gene names denote mouse genes. The observed sequence ends 4 residues before the CDR3 terminus, with the missing tail filled in from the germline J gene. The CDR3 is made up of 13 amino acids. Germline V gene data show CDR1 as FNHDT and CDR2 as SITEND (reference sequence). The V end lost 9 bases, the J end lost 3 bases, and 14 bases lay between the germline ends. The authors sorted pooled cutaneous lymph node cells using CD4, CD8alpha, NKG2D, NKG2ACE and other markers. The sample comes from a study of CD8+ T cells in alopecia areata. Study conclusions and caveats: Mice showed clearer TCR sharing than patients did, a gap that was possibly HLA-related.

Reverse transcription of extracted RNA yielded cDNA, which provided the sequencing template. Sequencing was performed with immunoSEQ multiplex PCR; in TCRdb, only in-frame clones are kept and a portion is missing. The table lists around 290,000 clones, no singletons, with 1.2% in the top ten. The sequencing input was CD4+ T cells sorted from a lymph node. The TCR sequence derives from a C3H/HeJ mouse with alopecia areata. Mice of this strain are of MHC haplotype H2-k. The rearrangement joins TRBV19 to TRBJ2-3, with no clear D. This CDR3 reads CATKAGGAETLYF. CDR3 DNA, as far as it was read: TGTGCCACCAAGGCAGGCGGGGCAGAA.